These T cell receptor beta chains were read from a single sample in a study of Ad26.COV2.S vaccination and SARS-CoV-2 variants. Data came from immunoSEQ multiplex PCR; TCRdb stores just in-frame clones and leaves some out. Here the sample spans hundreds of thousands of clones, around 90% being singletons. The sequences come from peripheral blood, collected in a trial of Ad26.COV2.S vaccine versus placebo. These TCRs come from a person aged 18-65 years who received the Ad26.COV2.S COVID-19 vaccine or a placebo. CDR3s include the opening cysteine and the closing phenylalanine or tryptophan. Each record gives: V gene, J gene, CDR3 protein.

TRBV2,TRBJ1-1,CASSPTGDGTEAFF
TRBV5-1,TRBJ1-2,CASSLFNYGYTF
TRBV7-8,TRBJ1-4,CASSSSPGTGVPPNEKLFF
TRBV4-1,TRBJ2-1,CASSQEPRGVYNEQFF
TRBV6-2/TRBV6-3,TRBJ2-4,CASSYSYTGYKNIQYF
TRBV7-9,TRBJ1-1,CASSPSRDREAFF
TRBV19,TRBJ1-5,CASSMDRDYQPQHF
TRBV30,TRBJ1-2,CAWSAGRHGYTF
TRBV25-1,TRBJ2-7,CASSEIGTSGLQYF
TRBV5-4,TRBJ1-2,CASSLAAGRLYGYTF
TRBV11-3,TRBJ1-3,CASSLGPPRGRTGNTIYF
TRBV9,TRBJ1-2,CASSVEGRGAGYGYTF
TRBV7-9,TRBJ2-7,CASSSTRAGYEQYF
TRBV11-1,TRBJ2-5,CASSPWTGGAETQYF
TRBV20-1,TRBJ1-1,CSASYRGLNTEAFF
TRBV5-1,TRBJ1-4,CASSLARDKGTNEKLFF
TRBV5-1,TRBJ2-7,CASSSPGQGFHEQYF
TRBV11-2,TRBJ2-7,CASSPTGSGEQYF
TRBV7-2,TRBJ2-2,CASSSPGGELFF
TRBV15,TRBJ2-5,CATSRDSTGGETQYF
TRBV30,TRBJ1-5,CAWSVQRVVQPQHF
TRBV6-2/TRBV6-3,TRBJ2-4,CASSQGGNIQYF
TRBV5-5,TRBJ2-1,CASSSLTSYEQFF
TRBV30,TRBJ2-3,CAWSRGTDTQYF
TRBV27,TRBJ1-2,CASSQRQGETYGYTF
TRBV11-2,TRBJ2-1,CASSLSVGTASYNEQFF
TRBV6-5,TRBJ2-7,CASSYGPGWAYEQYF
TRBV5-4,TRBJ2-5,CASSKNFGGPKETQYF
TRBV12-5,TRBJ1-1,CASGLVPDRANTEAFF
TRBV7-8,TRBJ2-7,CASSLAGPGYEQYF
TRBV18,TRBJ1-6,CASSPVEVNSPLHF
TRBV27,TRBJ1-1,CASSTRQRGMNTEAFF
TRBV7-9,TRBJ2-2,CASTGPLNTGELFF
TRBV19,TRBJ1-6,CASSISGDSPLHF
TRBV5-1,TRBJ1-2,CASSPEGISTYGYTF
TRBV11-2,TRBJ2-5,CASSLPGQWQETQYF
TRBV30,TRBJ1-6,CAWSAFGTGGNSPLHF
TRBV6-5,TRBJ1-1,CASSYSRTEAFF
TRBV3-1/TRBV3-2,TRBJ2-3,CASTRTGADTQYF
TRBV25-1,TRBJ2-5,CASSEWREETQYF
TRBV3-1/TRBV3-2,TRBJ2-5,CASSWDSSTGTQYF
TRBV3-1/TRBV3-2,TRBJ1-6,CASSQRTGAGSPLHF
TRBV2,TRBJ1-6,CASSRRQGLPYNSPLHF
TRBV5-4,TRBJ2-1,CASSSDRRGDEQFF
TRBV5-1,TRBJ2-7,CASSLVFGGTSGRRSYEQYF
TRBV24-1,TRBJ1-6,CATSDLRRVGSPLHF
TRBV5-1,TRBJ2-3,CASSYQGTDTQYF
TRBV7-2,TRBJ2-1,CASSYTSGRAYEQFF
TRBV13,TRBJ2-3,CASSLDRAITDTQYF
TRBV5-1,TRBJ2-3,CASSSLRDSYTDTQYF
TRBV12-3/TRBV12-4,TRBJ2-2,CASSWGVTGELFF
TRBV19,TRBJ2-7,CASSIDVEYYEQYF
TRBV19,TRBJ1-3,CASGEGGDTIYF
TRBV4-2,TRBJ1-2,CASSQGANYGYTF
TRBV2,TRBJ2-7,CASSLAGTNQFEQYF
TRBV21-1,TRBJ2-3,CASSMSGNASCTDTQYF
TRBV5-5,TRBJ2-2,CASSRDRAVLSGELFF
TRBV7-9,TRBJ2-3,CASSLDPGEDTQYF
TRBV29-1,TRBJ2-5,CSVESGGRRGETQYF
TRBV11-2,TRBJ2-7,CASSSWTNYEQYF